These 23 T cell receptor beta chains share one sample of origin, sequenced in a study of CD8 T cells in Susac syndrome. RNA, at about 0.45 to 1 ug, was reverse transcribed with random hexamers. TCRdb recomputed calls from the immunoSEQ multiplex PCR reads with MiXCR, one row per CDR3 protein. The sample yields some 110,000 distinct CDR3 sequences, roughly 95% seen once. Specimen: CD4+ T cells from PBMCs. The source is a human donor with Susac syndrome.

CDR3 nucleotides: TGTGCCAGCAGCTCGGGACCCGAGGGAGCCCAGCATTTT. Amino acid sequence: CASSSGPEGAQHF. The J gene is TRBJ1-5, the V gene TRBV7-9, with D possibly TRBD1 on 5 matching bases. The CDR3 totals 13 residues. CDR1 is SEHNR, CDR2 FQNEAQ, per germline (reference sequence). V was cut by 4 bases and J by 11 bases, with 15 bases left in between.

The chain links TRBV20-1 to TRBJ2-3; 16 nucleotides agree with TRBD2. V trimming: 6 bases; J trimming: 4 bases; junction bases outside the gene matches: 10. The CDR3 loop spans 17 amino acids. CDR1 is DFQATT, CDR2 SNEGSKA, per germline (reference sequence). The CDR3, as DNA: TGCAGTGCACGGGGGACTAGCGGGAGGGCCGCCCCAGATACGCAGTATTTT. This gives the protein CSARGTSGRAAPDTQYF.

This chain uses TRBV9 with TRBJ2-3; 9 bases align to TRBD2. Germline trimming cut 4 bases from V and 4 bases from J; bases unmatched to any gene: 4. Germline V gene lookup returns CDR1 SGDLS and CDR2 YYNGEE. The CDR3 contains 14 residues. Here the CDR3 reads CASSISGRSDTQYF. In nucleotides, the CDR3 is TGTGCCAGCAGCATTAGCGGGAGATCAGATACGCAGTATTTT.

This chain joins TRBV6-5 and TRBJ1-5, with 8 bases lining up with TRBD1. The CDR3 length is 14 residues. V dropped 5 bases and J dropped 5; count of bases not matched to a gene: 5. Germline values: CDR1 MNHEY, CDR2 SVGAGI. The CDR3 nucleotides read TGTGCCAGCAGTCAGACAGGGGTGGATCAGCCCCAGCATTTT. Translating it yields CASSQTGVDQPQHF.

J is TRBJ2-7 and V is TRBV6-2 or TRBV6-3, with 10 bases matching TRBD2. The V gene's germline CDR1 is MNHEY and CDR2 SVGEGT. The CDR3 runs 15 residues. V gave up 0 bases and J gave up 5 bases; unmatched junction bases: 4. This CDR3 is CASSYSKREGDEQYF. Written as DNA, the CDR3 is TGTGCCAGCAGTTACTCGAAGCGGGAGGGCGACGAGCAGTACTTC.

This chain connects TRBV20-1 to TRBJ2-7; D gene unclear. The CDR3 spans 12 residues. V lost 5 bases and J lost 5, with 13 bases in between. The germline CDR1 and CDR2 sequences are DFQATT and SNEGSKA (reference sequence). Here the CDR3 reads CSAYRASDEQYF. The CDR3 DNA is TGCAGTGCTTACCGGGCCAGTGACGAGCAGTACTTC.

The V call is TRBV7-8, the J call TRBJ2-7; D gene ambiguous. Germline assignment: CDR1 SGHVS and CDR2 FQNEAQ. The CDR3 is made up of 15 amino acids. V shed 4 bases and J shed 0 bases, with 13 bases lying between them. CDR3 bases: TGTGCCAGCAGCTCCAACCGTGGGTCCTCCTACGAGCAGTACTTC. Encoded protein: CASSSNRGSSYEQYF.

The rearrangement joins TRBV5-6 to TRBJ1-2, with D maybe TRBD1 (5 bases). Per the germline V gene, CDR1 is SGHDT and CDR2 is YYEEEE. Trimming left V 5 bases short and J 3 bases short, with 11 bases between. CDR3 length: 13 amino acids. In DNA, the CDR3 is TGTGCCAGCAGTTTATCCAGGGACTATGGCTACACCTTC. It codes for CASSLSRDYGYTF.

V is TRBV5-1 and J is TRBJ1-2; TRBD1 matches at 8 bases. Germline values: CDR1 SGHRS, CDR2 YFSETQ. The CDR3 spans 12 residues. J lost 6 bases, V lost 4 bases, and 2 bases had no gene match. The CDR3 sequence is CASSTTGDGYTF. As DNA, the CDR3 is TGCGCCAGCAGCACGACAGGGGATGGCTACACCTTC. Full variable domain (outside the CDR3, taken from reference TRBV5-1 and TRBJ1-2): KAGVTQTPRYLIKTRGQQVTLSCSPISGHRSVSWYQQTPGQGLQFLFEYFSETQRNKGNFPGRFSGRQFSNSRSEMNVSTLELGDSALYLCASSTTGDGYTFGSGTRLTVV.

The CDR3 nucleotides read TGTGCCTGGAGTGTAGTTTTTGGGAATGAGCAGTTCTTC. Its translation is CAWSVVFGNEQFF. The gene calls are TRBV30 and TRBJ2-1; D gene unclear. The CDR3 has 13 residues. Germline CDR1 is GTSNPN and CDR2 is SVGIG (reference sequence). Trimming removed 0 bases at V and 7 bases at J, with 10 bases between.

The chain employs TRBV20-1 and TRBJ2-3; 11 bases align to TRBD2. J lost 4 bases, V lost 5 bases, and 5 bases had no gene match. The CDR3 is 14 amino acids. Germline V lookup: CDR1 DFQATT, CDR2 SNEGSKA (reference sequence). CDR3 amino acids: CSAQTSGVSDTQYF. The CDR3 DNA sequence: TGCAGTGCTCAGACTAGCGGGGTTTCAGATACGCAGTATTTT.

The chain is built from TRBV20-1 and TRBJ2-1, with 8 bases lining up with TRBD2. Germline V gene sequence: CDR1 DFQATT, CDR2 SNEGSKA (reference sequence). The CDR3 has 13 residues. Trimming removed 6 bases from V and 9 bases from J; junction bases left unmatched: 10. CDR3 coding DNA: TGCAGTGCCCCTCTTCTCGGGAGGGGTGAGCAGTTCTTC. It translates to CSAPLLGRGEQFF.

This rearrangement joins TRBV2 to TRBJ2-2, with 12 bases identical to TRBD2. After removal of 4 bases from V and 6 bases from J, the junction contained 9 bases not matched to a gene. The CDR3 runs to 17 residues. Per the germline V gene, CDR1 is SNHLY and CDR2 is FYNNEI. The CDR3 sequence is CASSGLAGVGVAGELFF. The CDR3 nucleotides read TGTGCCAGCAGTGGACTAGCGGGAGTAGGAGTTGCCGGGGAGCTGTTTTTT.

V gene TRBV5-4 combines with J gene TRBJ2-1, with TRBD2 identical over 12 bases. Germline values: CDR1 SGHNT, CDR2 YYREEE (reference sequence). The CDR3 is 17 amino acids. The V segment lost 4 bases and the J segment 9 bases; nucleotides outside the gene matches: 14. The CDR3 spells CASSPNPGLAGGGEQFF. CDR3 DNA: TGTGCCAGCAGCCCGAATCCGGGGCTAGCGGGAGGGGGTGAGCAGTTCTTC. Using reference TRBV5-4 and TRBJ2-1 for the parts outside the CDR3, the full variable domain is ETGVTQSPTHLIKTRGQQVTLRCSSQSGHNTVSWYQQALGQGPQFIFQYYREEENGRGNFPPRFSGLQFPNYSSELNVNALELDDSALYLCASSPNPGLAGGGEQFFGPGTRLTVL.

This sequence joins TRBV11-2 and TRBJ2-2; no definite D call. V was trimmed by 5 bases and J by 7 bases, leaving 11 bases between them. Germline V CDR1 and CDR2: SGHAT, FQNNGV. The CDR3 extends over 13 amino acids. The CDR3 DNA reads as TGTGCCAGCAGCGACATTAAGGTCGGGGAGCTGTTTTTT. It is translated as CASSDIKVGELFF.

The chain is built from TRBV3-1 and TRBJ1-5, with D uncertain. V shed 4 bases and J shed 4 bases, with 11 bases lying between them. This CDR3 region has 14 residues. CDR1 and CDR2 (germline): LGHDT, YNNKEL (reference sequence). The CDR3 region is CASSLGKRNQPQHF. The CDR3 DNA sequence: TGTGCCAGCAGCCTGGGGAAGCGAAATCAGCCCCAGCATTTT.

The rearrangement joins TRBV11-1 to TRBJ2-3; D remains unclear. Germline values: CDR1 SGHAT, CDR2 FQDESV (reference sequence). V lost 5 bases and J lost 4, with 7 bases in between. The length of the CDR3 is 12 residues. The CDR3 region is CASSLRSDTQYF. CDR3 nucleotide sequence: TGTGCCAGCAGCCTCCGTTCAGATACGCAGTATTTT.

The CDR3 region is CASSLLGYEQYF. CDR3 sequence (DNA): TGTGCCAGCAGTTTGCTCGGGTACGAGCAGTACTTC. V is TRBV28 and J is TRBJ2-7; D is uncertain. The V gene lost 3 bases and the J gene lost 4 bases, with 7 bases spanning the gap. The germline gives CDR1 MDHEN, CDR2 SYDVKM. The CDR3 covers 12 residues.

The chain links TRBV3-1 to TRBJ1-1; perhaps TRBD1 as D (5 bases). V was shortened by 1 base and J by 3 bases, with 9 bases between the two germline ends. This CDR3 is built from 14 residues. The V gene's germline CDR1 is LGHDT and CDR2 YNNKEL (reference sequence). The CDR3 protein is CASSQGGAHTEAFF. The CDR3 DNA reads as TGTGCCAGCAGCCAAGGAGGGGCTCACACTGAAGCTTTCTTT.

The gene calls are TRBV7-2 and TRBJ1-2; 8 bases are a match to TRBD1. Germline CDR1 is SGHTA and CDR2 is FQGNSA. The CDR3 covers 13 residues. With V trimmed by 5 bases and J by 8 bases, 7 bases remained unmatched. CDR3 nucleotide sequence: TGTGCCAGCAGCCGTCCGACAGGGGACGGCTACACCTTC. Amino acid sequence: CASSRPTGDGYTF.

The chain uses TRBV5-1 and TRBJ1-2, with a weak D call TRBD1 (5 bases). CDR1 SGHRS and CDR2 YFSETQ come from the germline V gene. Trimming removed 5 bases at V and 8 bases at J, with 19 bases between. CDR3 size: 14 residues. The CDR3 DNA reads TGCGCCAGCAGTCCCGGTTCGCCTGGGGACGGCTACACCTTC. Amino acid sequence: CASSPGSPGDGYTF. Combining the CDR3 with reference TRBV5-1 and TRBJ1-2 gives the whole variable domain KAGVTQTPRYLIKTRGQQVTLSCSPISGHRSVSWYQQTPGQGLQFLFEYFSETQRNKGNFPGRFSGRQFSNSRSEMNVSTLELGDSALYLCASSPGSPGDGYTFGSGTRLTVV.

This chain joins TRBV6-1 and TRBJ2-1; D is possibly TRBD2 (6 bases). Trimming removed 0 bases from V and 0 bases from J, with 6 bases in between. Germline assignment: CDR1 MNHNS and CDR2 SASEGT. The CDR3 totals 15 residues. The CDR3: CASSEAAGSYNEQFF. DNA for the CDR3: TGTGCCAGCAGTGAAGCAGCGGGCTCCTACAATGAGCAGTTCTTC.

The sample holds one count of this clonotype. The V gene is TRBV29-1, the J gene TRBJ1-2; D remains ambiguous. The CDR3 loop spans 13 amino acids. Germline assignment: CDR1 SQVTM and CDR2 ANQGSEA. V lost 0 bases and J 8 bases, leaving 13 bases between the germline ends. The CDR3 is CSVEDFGERGYTF. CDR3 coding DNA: TGCAGCGTTGAAGACTTCGGGGAGAGAGGCTACACCTTC.